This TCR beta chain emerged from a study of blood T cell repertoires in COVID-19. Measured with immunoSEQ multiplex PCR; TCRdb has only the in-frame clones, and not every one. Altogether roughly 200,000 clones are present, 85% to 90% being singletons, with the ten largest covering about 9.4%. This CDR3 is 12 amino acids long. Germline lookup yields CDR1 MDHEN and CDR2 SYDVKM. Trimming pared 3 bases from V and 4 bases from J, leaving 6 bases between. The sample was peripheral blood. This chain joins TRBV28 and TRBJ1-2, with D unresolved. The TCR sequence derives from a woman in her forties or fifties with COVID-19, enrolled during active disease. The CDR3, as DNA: TGTGCCAGCAGTTTTTCCTCCTATGGCTACACCTTC. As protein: CASSFSSYGYTF.